Below, 8 T cell receptor beta chains from the same sample are listed, as sequenced in a study of T cell responses to AZD1222 COVID-19 vaccine. Measured with immunoSEQ multiplex PCR; TCRdb has only the in-frame clones, and not every one. The sample lists around 170,000 clones, around nine tenths seen once, with around a tenth in the top ten. This specimen consisted of peripheral blood, obtained 28 days after the second AZD1222 dose. These receptors were obtained from an adult who received the AZD1222 COVID-19 vaccine.

This rearrangement joins TRBV29-1 to TRBJ2-5; the D is unclear. The V end was cut by 0 bases, the J end by 0 bases, with 14 bases between. Germline CDR1 SQVTM, CDR2 ANQGSEA. The CDR3 contains 16 residues. The CDR3 loop reads CSVEDLATGDQETQYF. CDR3 DNA: TGCAGCGTTGAAGATCTGGCTACCGGAGACCAAGAGACCCAGTACTTC.

This clone has just one count. The chain employs TRBV4-3 and TRBJ2-1, with D possibly TRBD2 on 5 matching bases. CDR1 and CDR2 (germline): LGHNA, YSLEER. Trimming pared 0 bases from V and 9 bases from J, leaving 12 bases between. The CDR3 is made up of 14 amino acids. The CDR3 here is CASSQEEGRGEQFF. Here the CDR3 DNA reads TGCGCCAGCAGCCAAGAAGAGGGTCGGGGTGAGCAGTTCTTC.

This chain uses TRBV5-1 with TRBJ1-1; 8 nucleotides agree with TRBD1. Germline V gene sequence: CDR1 SGHRS, CDR2 YFSETQ. Trimming at V came to 3 bases and at J to 7 bases, leaving 11 bases not matched to a gene. This CDR3 has 15 amino acids. The CDR3 reads CASSSETGVRYEAFF. Written as DNA, the CDR3 is TGCGCCAGCAGCTCGGAGACAGGGGTGAGATATGAAGCTTTCTTT.

The chain recombines TRBV7-2 with TRBJ1-2; 8 nucleotides agree with TRBD1. The CDR3 covers 14 residues. Germline CDR1 SGHTA, CDR2 FQGNSA. Losses at the gene ends were 5 bases for V and 8 bases for J; bases not matched to a gene: 10. CDR3 residues: CASSPRTGHDGYTF. In nucleotides, the CDR3 is TGTGCCAGCAGCCCGCGGACAGGGCACGACGGCTACACCTTC. Full variable domain (remainder filled in from reference TRBV7-2 and TRBJ1-2): GAGVSQSPSNKVTEKGKDVELRCDPISGHTALYWYRQSLGQGLEFLIYFQGNSAPDKSGLPSDRFSAERTGGSVSTLTIQRTQQEDSAVYLCASSPRTGHDGYTFGSGTRLTVV.

The chain combines TRBV7-9 with TRBJ2-5; D is possibly TRBD1 or TRBD2 (5 bases each). Germline CDR1 and CDR2: SEHNR and FQNEAQ (reference sequence). Trimming shortened V by 5 bases and J by 5 bases, and 15 bases separated the two germline ends. CDR3 size: 14 residues. CDR3 DNA: TGTGCCAGCAGCAGCCCGAGGGGACGGGAGACCCAGTACTTC. It translates to CASSSPRGRETQYF.

The chain links TRBV4-1 to TRBJ2-5, with 10 bases aligning to TRBD2. This CDR3 comprises 16 residues. V lost 2 bases to trimming and J lost 1 base; unmatched junction nucleotides: 4. Germline CDR1 and CDR2: MGHRA and YSYEKL. CDR3 bases: TGCGCCAGCAGCCAACAGGGACTAGCGAGCCAAGAGACCCAGTACTTC. As protein: CASSQQGLASQETQYF.

The chain combines TRBV19 with TRBJ2-2; 7 bases are shared with TRBD2. J lost 1 base, V lost 7 bases, and 21 bases had no gene match. Germline CDR1 LNHDA, CDR2 SQIVND (reference sequence). The CDR3 length is 20 residues. DNA for the CDR3: TGTGCCAGTACCCCTTCAAAGGGTAGCGCCGGGGGGAAGAACACCGGGGAGCTGTTTTTT. Amino acid sequence: CASTPSKGSAGGKNTGELFF.

CDR3 residues: CASTPSGVRYEQYF. CDR3 sequence (DNA): TGTGCCAGCACCCCATCAGGGGTTAGGTACGAGCAGTACTTC. The V and J genes are TRBV28 and TRBJ2-7; the D gene is possibly TRBD1 (6 bases). Germline CDR1 MDHEN, CDR2 SYDVKM. This CDR3 comprises 14 residues. The V end was cut by 7 bases, the J end by 4 bases, with 17 bases between.